This T cell receptor beta chain was retrieved from a study of T cells in tumors after PD-1 blockade. The V gene lost 0 bases and the J gene lost 4 bases, with 9 bases spanning the gap. From germline, CDR1 is MNHEY and CDR2 SVGAGI. The CDR3 covers 14 residues. Assay used: immunoSEQ multiplex PCR; TCRdb lists only in-frame clones, some missing. The sample holds 60,000 to 65,000 clones, approximately 79% seen once. The rearrangement uses TRBV6-5 and TRBJ1-1; possible D gene TRBD1, 5 bases. The sample was PBMCs, taken after anti-PD-1 treatment. This receptor was taken from a human donor with basal cell carcinoma. The CDR3 protein is CASSYSAGGTEAFF. The DNA for the CDR3 is TGTGCCAGCAGTTACTCCGCGGGGGGCACTGAAGCTTTCTTT.